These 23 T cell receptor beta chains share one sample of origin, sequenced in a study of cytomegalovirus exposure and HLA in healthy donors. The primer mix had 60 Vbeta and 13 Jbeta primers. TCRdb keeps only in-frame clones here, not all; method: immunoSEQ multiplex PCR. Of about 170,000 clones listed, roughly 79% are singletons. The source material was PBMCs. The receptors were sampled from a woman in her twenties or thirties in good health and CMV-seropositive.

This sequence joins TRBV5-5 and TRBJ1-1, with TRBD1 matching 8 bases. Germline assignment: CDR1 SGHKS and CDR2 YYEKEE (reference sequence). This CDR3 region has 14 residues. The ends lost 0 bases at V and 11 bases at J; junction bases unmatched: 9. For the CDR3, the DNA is TGTGCCAGCAGCTTGGAACGGCAGGGGGCTATGGCTTTCTTT. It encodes CASSLERQGAMAFF.

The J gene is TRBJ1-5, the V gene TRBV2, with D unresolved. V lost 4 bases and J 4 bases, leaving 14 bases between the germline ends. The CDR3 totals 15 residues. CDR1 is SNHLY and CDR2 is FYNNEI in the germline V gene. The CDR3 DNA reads TGTGCCAGCAGTGTTTCTTCCCCGTCTAATCAGCCCCAGCATTTT. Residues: CASSVSSPSNQPQHF.

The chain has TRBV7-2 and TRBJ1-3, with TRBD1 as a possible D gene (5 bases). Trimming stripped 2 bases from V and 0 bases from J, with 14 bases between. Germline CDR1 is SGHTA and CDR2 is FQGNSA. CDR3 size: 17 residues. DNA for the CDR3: TGTGCCAGCAGCTTATATGGTGGGGCCTACTCTGGAAACACCATATATTTT. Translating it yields CASSLYGGAYSGNTIYF.

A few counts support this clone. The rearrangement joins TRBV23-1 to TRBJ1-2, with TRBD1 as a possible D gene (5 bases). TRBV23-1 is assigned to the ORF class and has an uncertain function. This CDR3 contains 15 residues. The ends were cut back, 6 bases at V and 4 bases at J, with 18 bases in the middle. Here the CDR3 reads CASSRPPTESYGYTF. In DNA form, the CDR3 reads TGCGCCAGCAGCCGCCCGCCGACAGAGAGCTATGGCTACACCTTC.

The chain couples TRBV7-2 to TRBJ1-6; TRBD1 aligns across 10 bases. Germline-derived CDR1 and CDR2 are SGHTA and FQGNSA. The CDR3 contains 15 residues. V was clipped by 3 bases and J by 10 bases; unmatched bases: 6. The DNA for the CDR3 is TGTGCCAGCAGCTTGGAGGGACAGGGGAAATCACCCCTCCACTTT. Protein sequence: CASSLEGQGKSPLHF.

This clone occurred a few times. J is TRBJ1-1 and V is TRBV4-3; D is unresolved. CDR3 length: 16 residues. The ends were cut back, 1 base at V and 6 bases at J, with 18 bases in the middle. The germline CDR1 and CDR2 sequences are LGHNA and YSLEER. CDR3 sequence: CASSQVFAGSFPEAFF. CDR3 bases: TGCGCCAGCAGCCAAGTGTTCGCAGGATCGTTCCCTGAAGCTTTCTTT.

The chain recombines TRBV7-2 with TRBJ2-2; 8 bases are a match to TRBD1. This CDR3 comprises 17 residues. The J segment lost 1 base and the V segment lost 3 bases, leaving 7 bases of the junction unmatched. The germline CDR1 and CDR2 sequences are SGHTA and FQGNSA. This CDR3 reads CASSLGPGTGNTGELFF. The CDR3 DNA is TGTGCCAGCAGCTTGGGACCCGGGACAGGGAACACCGGGGAGCTGTTTTTT.

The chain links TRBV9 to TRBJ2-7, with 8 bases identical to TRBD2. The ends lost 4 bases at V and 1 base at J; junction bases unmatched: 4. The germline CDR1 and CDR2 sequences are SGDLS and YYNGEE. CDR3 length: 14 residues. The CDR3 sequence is CASSSRLASYEQYF. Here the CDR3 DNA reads TGTGCCAGCAGCTCCCGACTAGCGTCCTACGAGCAGTACTTC.

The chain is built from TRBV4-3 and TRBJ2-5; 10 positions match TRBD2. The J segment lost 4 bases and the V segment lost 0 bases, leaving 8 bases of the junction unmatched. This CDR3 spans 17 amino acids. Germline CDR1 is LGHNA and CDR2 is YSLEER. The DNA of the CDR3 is TGCGCCAGCAGCCAAGATTGGAGCGGGGGGGCCACAGAGACCCAGTACTTC. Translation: CASSQDWSGGATETQYF.

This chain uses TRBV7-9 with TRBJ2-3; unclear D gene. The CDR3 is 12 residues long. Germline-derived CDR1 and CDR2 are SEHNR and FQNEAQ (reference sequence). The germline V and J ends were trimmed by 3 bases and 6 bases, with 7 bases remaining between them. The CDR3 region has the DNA TGTGCCAGCAGCTTTGTCGGTGATACGCAGTATTTT. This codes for CASSFVGDTQYF.

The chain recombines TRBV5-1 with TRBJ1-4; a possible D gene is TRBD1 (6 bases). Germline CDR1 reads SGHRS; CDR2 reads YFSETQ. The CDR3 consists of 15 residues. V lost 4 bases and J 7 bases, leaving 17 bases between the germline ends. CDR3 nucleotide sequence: TGCGCCAGCAGCCCGATCTCACAGGGTAGTGAAAAACTGTTTTTT. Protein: CASSPISQGSEKLFF.

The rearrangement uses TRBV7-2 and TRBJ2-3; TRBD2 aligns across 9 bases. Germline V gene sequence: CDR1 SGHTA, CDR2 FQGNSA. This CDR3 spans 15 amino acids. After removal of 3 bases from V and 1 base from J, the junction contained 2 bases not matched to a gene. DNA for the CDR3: TGTGCCAGCAGCTTCCCTAGCGGGGGCACAGATACGCAGTATTTT. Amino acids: CASSFPSGGTDTQYF.

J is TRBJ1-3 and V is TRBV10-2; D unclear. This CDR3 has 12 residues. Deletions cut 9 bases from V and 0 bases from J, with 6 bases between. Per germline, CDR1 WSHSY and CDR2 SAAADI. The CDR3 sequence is CASASSGNTIYF. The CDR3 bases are TGCGCCAGTGCTAGCTCTGGAAACACCATATATTTT.

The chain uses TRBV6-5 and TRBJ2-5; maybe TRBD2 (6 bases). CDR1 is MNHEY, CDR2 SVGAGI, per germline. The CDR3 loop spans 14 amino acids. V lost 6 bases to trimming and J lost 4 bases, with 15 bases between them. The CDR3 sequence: CASSTSGFRETQYF. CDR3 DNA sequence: TGTGCCAGCAGCACAAGCGGGTTTAGAGAGACCCAGTACTTC.

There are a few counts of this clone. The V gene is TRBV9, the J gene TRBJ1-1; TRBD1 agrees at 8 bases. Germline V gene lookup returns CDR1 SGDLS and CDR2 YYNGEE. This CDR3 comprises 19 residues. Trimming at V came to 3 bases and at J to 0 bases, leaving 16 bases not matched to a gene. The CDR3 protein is CASSAGLPQGAGMNTEAFF. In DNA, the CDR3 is TGTGCCAGCAGCGCTGGCCTCCCTCAGGGGGCGGGGATGAACACTGAAGCTTTCTTT.

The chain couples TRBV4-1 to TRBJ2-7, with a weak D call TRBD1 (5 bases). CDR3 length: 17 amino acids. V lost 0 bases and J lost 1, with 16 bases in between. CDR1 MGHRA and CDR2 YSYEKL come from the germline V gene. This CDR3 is CASSQDYGRVESYEQYF. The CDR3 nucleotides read TGCGCCAGCAGCCAAGATTACGGCAGGGTCGAATCCTACGAGCAGTACTTC.

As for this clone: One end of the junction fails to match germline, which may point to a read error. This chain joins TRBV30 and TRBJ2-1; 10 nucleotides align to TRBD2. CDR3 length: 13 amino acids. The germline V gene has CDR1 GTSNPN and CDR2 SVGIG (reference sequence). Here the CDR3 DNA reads TGTGCCTGGAGTAGCGGGAGGGCCGATGAGCAGGTCTTC. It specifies CAWSSGRADEQVF.

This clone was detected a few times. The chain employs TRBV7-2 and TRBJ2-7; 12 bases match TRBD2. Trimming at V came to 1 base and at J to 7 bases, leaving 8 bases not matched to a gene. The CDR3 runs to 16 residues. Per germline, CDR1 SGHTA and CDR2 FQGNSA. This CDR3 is CASSLVELAGGEEQYF. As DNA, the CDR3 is TGTGCCAGCAGCTTAGTGGAACTAGCGGGGGGCGAAGAGCAGTACTTC.

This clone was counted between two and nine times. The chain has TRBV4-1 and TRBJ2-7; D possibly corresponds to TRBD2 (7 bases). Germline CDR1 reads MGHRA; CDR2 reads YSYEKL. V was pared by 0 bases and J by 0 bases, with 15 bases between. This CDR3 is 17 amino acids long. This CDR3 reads CASSQESRGAVSYEQYF. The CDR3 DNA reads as TGCGCCAGCAGCCAAGAAAGCCGGGGGGCTGTCTCCTACGAGCAGTACTTC.

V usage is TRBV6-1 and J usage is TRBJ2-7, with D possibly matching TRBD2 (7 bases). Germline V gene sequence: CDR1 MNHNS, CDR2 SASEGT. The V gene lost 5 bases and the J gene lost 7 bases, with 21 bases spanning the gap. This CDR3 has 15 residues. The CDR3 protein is CASSPPLTGGEEQYF. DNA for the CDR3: TGTGCCAGCAGTCCTCCCCTGACGGGGGGCGAGGAGCAGTACTTC.

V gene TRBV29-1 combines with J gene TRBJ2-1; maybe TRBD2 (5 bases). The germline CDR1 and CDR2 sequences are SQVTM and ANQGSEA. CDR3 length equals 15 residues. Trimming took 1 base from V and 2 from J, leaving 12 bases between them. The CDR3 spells CSVEGAGGAYNEQFF. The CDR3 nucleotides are TGCAGCGTTGAAGGGGCGGGTGGAGCCTACAATGAGCAGTTCTTC.

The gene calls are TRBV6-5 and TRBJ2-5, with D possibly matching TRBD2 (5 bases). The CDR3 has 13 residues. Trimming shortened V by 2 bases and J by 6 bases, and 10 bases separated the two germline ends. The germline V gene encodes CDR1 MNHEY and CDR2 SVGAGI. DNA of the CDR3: TGTGCCAGCAGTTACCCGGTCGGGAAGACCCAGTACTTC. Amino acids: CASSYPVGKTQYF.

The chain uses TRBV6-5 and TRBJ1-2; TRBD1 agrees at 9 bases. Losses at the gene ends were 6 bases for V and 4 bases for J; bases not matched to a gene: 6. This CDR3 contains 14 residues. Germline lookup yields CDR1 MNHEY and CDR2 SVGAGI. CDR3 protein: CASRVPGQGYGYTF. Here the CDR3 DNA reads TGTGCCAGCAGGGTCCCGGGACAGGGCTATGGCTACACCTTC.